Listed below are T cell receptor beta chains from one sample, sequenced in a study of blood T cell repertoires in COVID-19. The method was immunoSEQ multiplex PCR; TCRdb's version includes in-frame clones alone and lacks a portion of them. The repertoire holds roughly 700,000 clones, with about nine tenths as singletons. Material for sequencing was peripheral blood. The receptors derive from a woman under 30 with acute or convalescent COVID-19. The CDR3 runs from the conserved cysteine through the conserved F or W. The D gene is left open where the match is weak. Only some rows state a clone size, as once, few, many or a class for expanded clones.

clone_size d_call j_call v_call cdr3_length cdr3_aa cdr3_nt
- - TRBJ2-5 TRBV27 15 CASSLPSPGQETQYF TGTGCCAGCAGTTTACCCTCGCCCGGCCAAGAGACCCAGTACTTC
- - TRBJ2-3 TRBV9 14 CASSAGGRTDTQYF TGTGCCAGCAGCGCGGGGGGCCGCACAGATACGCAGTATTTT
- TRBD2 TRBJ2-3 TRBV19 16 CASSIGTSGERDTQYF TGTGCCAGTAGTATCGGGACTAGCGGGGAACGGGATACGCAGTATTTT
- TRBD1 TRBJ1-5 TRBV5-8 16 CASSSRDRGPYQPQHF TGTGCCAGCAGCTCCCGGGACAGGGGGCCATATCAGCCCCAGCATTTT
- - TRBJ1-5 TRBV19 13 CASSIVRGQPQHF TGTGCCAGTAGTATTGTCAGGGGTCAGCCCCAGCATTTT
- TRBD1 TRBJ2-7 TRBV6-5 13 CASSPGQGREQYF TGTGCCAGCAGTCCGGGACAGGGACGCGAGCAGTACTTC
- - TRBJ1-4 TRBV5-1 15 CASSLDPATNEKLFF TGCGCCAGCAGCTTGGACCCAGCAACTAATGAAAAACTGTTTTTT
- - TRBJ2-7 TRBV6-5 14 CASSYSARDYEQYF TGTGCCAGCAGTTACTCAGCCCGAGACTACGAGCAGTACTTC
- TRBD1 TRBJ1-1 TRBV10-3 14 CAIMTGGSDTEAFF TGTGCCATTATGACAGGGGGAAGTGACACTGAAGCTTTCTTT
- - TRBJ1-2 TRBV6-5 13 CASKDSWTYGYTF TGTGCCAGCAAGGACAGCTGGACCTATGGCTACACCTTC
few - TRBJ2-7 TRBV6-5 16 CASSYAGPGTSYEQYF TGTGCCAGCAGTTACGCCGGTCCCGGGACAAGTTACGAGCAGTACTTC
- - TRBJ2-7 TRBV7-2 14 CASSLWPAAGEQYF TGTGCCAGCAGCTTATGGCCAGCCGCGGGGGAGCAGTACTTC
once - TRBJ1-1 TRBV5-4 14 CASSLETANTEAFF TGTGCCAGCAGCTTGGAGACAGCGAACACTGAAGCTTTCTTT
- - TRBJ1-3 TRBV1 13 CTSRRSSGNTIYF TGCACCAGCAGGCGGAGCTCTGGAAACACCATATATTTT
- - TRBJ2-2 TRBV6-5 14 CASSMGGGSGELFF TGTGCCAGCAGCATGGGGGGAGGCTCCGGGGAGCTGTTTTTT
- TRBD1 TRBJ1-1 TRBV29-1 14 CSVNRGLKNTEAFF TGCAGCGTTAACAGGGGCTTGAAGAACACTGAAGCTTTCTTT
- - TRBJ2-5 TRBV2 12 CASSDGGETQYF TGTGCCAGCAGTGACGGGGGAGAGACCCAGTACTTC
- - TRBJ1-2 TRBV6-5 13 CASTYRDGYGYTF TGTGCCAGCACGTACAGGGATGGCTATGGCTACACCTTC
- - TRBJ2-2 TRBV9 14 CASVRGIGPGELFF TGTGCCAGCGTCCGGGGTATCGGGCCCGGGGAGCTGTTTTTT
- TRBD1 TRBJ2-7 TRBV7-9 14 CASSLGQGANEQYF TGTGCCAGCAGCTTAGGCCAGGGGGCAAACGAGCAGTACTTC
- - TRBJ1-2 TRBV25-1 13 CASSPVANYGYTF TGTGCCAGCTCCCCGGTTGCTAACTATGGCTACACCTTC
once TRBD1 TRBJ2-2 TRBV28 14 CASRIQGITGELFF TGTGCCAGTAGAATACAGGGGATAACCGGGGAGCTGTTTTTT
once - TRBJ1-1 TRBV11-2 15 CASSPSGFLNTEAFF TGTGCCAGCAGCCCTTCGGGGTTCTTGAACACTGAAGCTTTCTTT
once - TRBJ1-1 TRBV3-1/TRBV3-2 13 CASSRTAEFEAFF TGTGCCAGCAGCCGGACAGCAGAGTTTGAAGCTTTCTTT
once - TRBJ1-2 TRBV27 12 CASSRDNYGYTF TGTGCCAGCAGTAGAGATAACTATGGCTACACCTTC
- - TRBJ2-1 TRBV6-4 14 CASSAYRGGNEQFF TGTGCCAGCAGTGCATACAGGGGAGGCAATGAGCAGTTCTTC
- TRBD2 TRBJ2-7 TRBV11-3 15 CASSLGGGPTYEQYF TGTGCCAGCAGCTTAGGCGGGGGGCCCACCTACGAGCAGTACTTC
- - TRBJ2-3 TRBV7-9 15 CASSFLMPNTDTQYF TGTGCCAGCAGCTTTTTAATGCCTAACACAGATACGCAGTATTTT
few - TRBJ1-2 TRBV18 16 CASSPSMVGRGGGYTF TGTGCCAGCTCACCAAGCATGGTTGGCCGAGGAGGGGGCTACACCTTC
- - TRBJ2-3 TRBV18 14 CASSPTGGTDTQYF TGTGCCAGCTCCCCTACCGGGGGCACAGATACGCAGTATTTT
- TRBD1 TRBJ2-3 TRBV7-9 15 CASRIAGTGSDTQYF TGTGCCAGCAGAATAGCCGGGACAGGGTCGGATACGCAGTATTTT
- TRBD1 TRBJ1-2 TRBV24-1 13 CATSKTGVHGYTF TGTGCCACCAGTAAGACAGGGGTCCATGGCTACACCTTC
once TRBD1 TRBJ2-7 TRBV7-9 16 CASSSGTGTGSKEQYF TGTGCCAGCAGCTCTGGTACCGGGACAGGGAGTAAAGAGCAGTACTTC
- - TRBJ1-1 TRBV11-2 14 CASSLFGNRVQAFF TGTGCCAGCAGCTTATTTGGAAACAGGGTGCAAGCTTTCTTT